The text below deals with one TCR beta chain. There are many counts of this clonotype. This clone's antigen is unknown. There are no base qualities to consult, and no much larger clone falls within one base. TCR beta CDR3 regions were amplified from RNA transcripts. A first-round RT-PCR of the TCR CDR3 used the HTBI primer set with the Qiagen OneStep RT-PCR kit. Libraries were constructed in a second round of multiplex PCR, after which size selection and purification were performed. Paired-end sequencing of the libraries was performed with 100 bp reads on an Illumina HiSeq2000. The study's own analysis went as follows. SOAPnuke was used to process the raw data, with reads discarded if the reads contained adapters or uncalled bases, had a mean Phred below 15, or lacked an exact constant-primer or identifier match. High-quality paired reads were merged using COPE v1.2.5, and each unique nucleotide sequence was defined as a clonotype. MiTCR v1.1 was used to align the clonotypes against IMGT TRBV, TRBD and TRBJ reference segments. Only V-J combinations with frequency above 0.0001, covering 99% to 99.2% of repertoires, were analysed. A TCS score was defined as the ratio between F50 (clonal expansion) and ExV (chaos), using BLOSUM62-based TCRdist between CDR3 peptides within each V-J. Welch's t-statistics and random forest reduced 500 to 650 V-J features to 13, which were used in a naive Bayes classifier (R e1071). The Morisita-Horn index was used to measure how similar the thyroid and blood repertoires were. The raw public reads went through TCRdb reprocessing: fastp at Q25, MiXCR clone calling, in-frame beta chains kept. Each entry is one CDR3 protein sequence, shown with its most common DNA and genes. TCRdb's processing, not the authors' own work, is the source of the V and J calls. In all, the sample holds more than 500,000 distinct CDR3 sequences, and about 15% of those were seen once. Roughly 4.3% of the sample rests with the top ten.

Ophthalmopathy patients had moderately to severely active disease, with a Clinical Activity Score of 3 or more, a NOSPECS grade of 4 or more, and a disease duration of less than 3 months. Any patient with an uncontrolled infection, another autoimmune disease, pregnancy or lactation was excluded. Diagnoses were based on clinical symptoms, serum thyroxine and TRAb, thyroid ultrasound and orbital computed tomography. PBMCs were separated from 10 ml of fresh peripheral blood using Ficoll-Paque density gradient centrifugation. Total RNA was extracted with Trizol reagent, and quality was checked on an Agilent 2100 Bioanalyzer. The data were obtained in a study of T cells in Graves' hyperthyroidism and ophthalmopathy (dated by TCRdb to between 2018 and 2021). Background for the entire study: Peripheral blood was sampled at the time of initial diagnosis, prior to any treatment. TCR V-J signatures able to tell the groups apart were searched for in a discovery cohort of 90 to 100 patients, of whom more than 40 had Graves' ophthalmopathy and about 55 had stable Graves' hyperthyroidism. Prospective prediction of ophthalmopathy was tested in an independent validation cohort of approximately 19 hyperthyroidism patients and 17 patients who later progressed to ophthalmopathy. According to the paper, TCR Vbeta CDR3 sequencing was carried out on 120 to 150 peripheral blood samples, which came from 40 to 45 ophthalmopathy, 75 or so hyperthyroidism and approximately 17 progressor patients. The 95 to 100 discovery patients were randomly split 7:3 into training and test sets. In addition, the study compared T-cell repertoires in thyroid tissue and in blood from six Graves' hyperthyroidism patients. After blood sampling, hyperthyroidism patients were treated with methimazole at a starting dose of 30 mg daily, and ophthalmopathy patients were treated with high-dose intravenous methylprednisolone.

General conclusions and limits of the study: In cross-validation, a model built on a 13 V-J signature told ophthalmopathy apart from stable hyperthyroidism with just under 90% sensitivity and 81% to 82% specificity, and in testing the same model reached 80%/75%. No statistical method was used to set the sample size in advance, and investigators knew the group allocation. Most expanded thyroid clonotypes (frequency above 0.001) were also detected in blood, a finding suggesting that blood repertoires may reflect thyroid immune responses. In validation, progression to ophthalmopathy was predicted by the model with around 71% sensitivity and approximately 78% specificity, a median of roughly 6.4 months before onset.

Cut back by 2 bases and 0 bases, the V and J ends lie 16 bases apart. For CDR1 and CDR2, the germline V gene (reference sequence) lists MNHEY and SMNVEV. There are 17 amino acids in the CDR3, from cysteine to phenylalanine inclusive. The retained sequence is limited to the CDR3, 51 bases, with the frame set at the first base. The sequence was collected from a woman aged 40 to 49 with Graves' ophthalmopathy. The chain is encoded by TRBV27 joined to TRBJ1-1; there is no confident call for the D gene. The sequencing sample was made of blood. The CDR3 in this case is CASSLDQGLGMNTEAFF. The bases read TGTGCCAGCAGTTTAGACCAAGGCCTAGGCATGAACACTGAAGCTTTCTTT.